These 30 T cell receptor beta chains originate from one sample sequenced in a study of blood T cell repertoires in COVID-19. Some clones are missing from TCRdb's copy, which holds only in-frame ones; the method was immunoSEQ multiplex PCR. The table shows a few hundred thousand clones, with 86% occurring only once. Sequenced sample: peripheral blood. The origin of the receptors is a man between 60 and 75 years old with acute or convalescent COVID-19.

In its sample, this clone was seen a few times. The chain links TRBV9 to TRBJ2-7; the D gene is possibly TRBD1 (5 bases). CDR1 SGDLS and CDR2 YYNGEE come from the germline V gene. V was trimmed by 3 bases and J by 5 bases, leaving 9 bases between them. The length of the CDR3 is 12 residues. CDR3 coding DNA: TGTGCCAGCAGCGCAGGGCGAGACGAGCAGTACTTC. This translates into CASSAGRDEQYF.

A single count supports this clone. The chain is built from TRBV7-9 and TRBJ1-5; perhaps TRBD1 as D (5 bases). CDR1 SEHNR and CDR2 FQNEAQ come from the germline V gene (reference sequence). Trimming stripped 4 bases from V and 4 bases from J, with 11 bases between. CDR3 length equals 14 residues. DNA for the CDR3: TGTGCCAGCAGCTCTCCCGGGGGAAATCAGCCCCAGCATTTT. Amino acids: CASSSPGGNQPQHF. The full variable domain, with the rest looked up from reference TRBV7-9 and TRBJ1-5, is DTGVSQNPRHKITKRGQNVTFRCDPISEHNRLYWYRQTLGQGPEFLTYFQNEAQLEKSRLLSDRFSAERPKGSFSTLEIQRTEQGDSAMYLCASSSPGGNQPQHFGDGTRLSIL.

V is TRBV28 and J is TRBJ1-4, with a weak D call TRBD1 (6 bases). V gave up 8 bases and J gave up 4 bases, with 17 bases separating them. CDR1 is MDHEN, CDR2 SYDVKM, per germline. The CDR3 consists of 15 residues. DNA for the CDR3: TGTGCCAGCCGAGATCCACAGGGCCGTAATGAAAAACTGTTTTTT. Amino acid sequence: CASRDPQGRNEKLFF.

The V gene is TRBV29-1, the J gene TRBJ2-2, with TRBD1 as a possible D gene (6 bases). Trimming took off 7 bases at V and 0 bases at J, with 12 bases between the two ends. There are 14 residues in the CDR3. Germline V lookup: CDR1 SQVTM, CDR2 ANQGSEA. In DNA, the CDR3 is TGCAGCGCTGGGGGCAGATCGAACACCGGGGAGCTGTTTTTT. It specifies CSAGGRSNTGELFF.

This chain uses TRBV5-5 with TRBJ1-5; D is unresolved. There are 13 residues in the CDR3. From germline, CDR1 is SGHKS and CDR2 YYEKEE (reference sequence). Trimming stripped 5 bases from V and 6 bases from J, with 12 bases between. The CDR3 protein is CASSFKSGQPQHF. Written as DNA, the CDR3 is TGTGCCAGCAGTTTCAAATCGGGTCAGCCCCAGCATTTT.

This clone was counted only a few times. This chain connects TRBV7-2 to TRBJ2-7; 7 nucleotides match TRBD1. V was clipped by 3 bases and J by 3 bases; unmatched bases: 5. The CDR3 extends over 14 amino acids. The germline V gene encodes CDR1 SGHTA and CDR2 FQGNSA. In DNA form, the CDR3 reads TGTGCCAGCAGCTTTCGACAGGGTATCTACGAGCAGTACTTC. Its protein is CASSFRQGIYEQYF.

This clone was detected a few times. The V and J genes are TRBV3-1 (or the pseudogene TRBV3-2) and TRBJ2-7; D ambiguous. The CDR3 totals 13 residues. The ends were cut back, 4 bases at V and 4 bases at J, with 11 bases in the middle. Germline V CDR1 and CDR2: LGHDT, YNNKEL (reference sequence). The CDR3 sequence: CASSRQTRYEQYF. The DNA of the CDR3 is TGTGCCAGCAGCCGCCAAACCCGGTACGAGCAGTACTTC.

This sequence joins TRBV7-2 and TRBJ1-4; D gene ambiguous. Germline CDR1 reads SGHTA; CDR2 reads FQGNSA. This CDR3 has 15 amino acids. V was clipped by 2 bases and J by 4 bases, with 11 bases between them. The CDR3 region is CASSLLPEINEKLFF. Written as DNA, the CDR3 is TGTGCCAGCAGCTTACTGCCAGAAATTAATGAAAAACTGTTTTTT.

V and J are TRBV20-1 and TRBJ1-6; 10 nucleotides agree with TRBD1. Germline values: CDR1 DFQATT, CDR2 SNEGSKA (reference sequence). The CDR3 is 17 residues long. V lost 3 bases, J lost 4 bases, and 9 bases stayed unmatched. CDR3 protein: CSASTIGDRGYNSPLHF. Written as DNA, the CDR3 is TGCAGTGCTAGTACCATTGGGGACAGGGGTTATAATTCACCCCTCCACTTT.

J is TRBJ2-1 and V is TRBV4-3; TRBD2 aligns across 8 bases. The CDR3 consists of 15 residues. The J segment lost 9 bases and the V segment lost 0 bases, leaving 7 bases of the junction unmatched. Germline V gives CDR1 LGHNA, CDR2 YSLEER. This chain's CDR3 is CASSQDPLAGGEQFF. The CDR3 DNA is TGCGCCAGCAGCCAAGATCCTCTAGCGGGTGGTGAGCAGTTCTTC.

The chain has TRBV5-1 and TRBJ2-1; TRBD2 matches at 10 bases. V was clipped by 4 bases and J by 8 bases; unmatched bases: 6. The germline V gene has CDR1 SGHRS and CDR2 YFSETQ. This CDR3 region has 14 residues. CDR3 bases: TGCGCCAGCAGCGACCAGCGGGGGGGCGATGAGCAGTTCTTC. Encoded protein: CASSDQRGGDEQFF. Full variable domain (outside the CDR3, taken from reference TRBV5-1 and TRBJ2-1): KAGVTQTPRYLIKTRGQQVTLSCSPISGHRSVSWYQQTPGQGLQFLFEYFSETQRNKGNFPGRFSGRQFSNSRSEMNVSTLELGDSALYLCASSDQRGGDEQFFGPGTRLTVL.

The table lists this clone with a count of one. The CDR3 DNA reads as TGTGCCAGTAGTACCGGGGGGGTAGCCAGAGATACGCAGTATTTT. Residues: CASSTGGVARDTQYF. The chain carries TRBV19 and TRBJ2-3, with TRBD2 identical over 8 bases. The CDR3 covers 15 residues. Looked up from germline, CDR1 is LNHDA and CDR2 is SQIVND (reference sequence). V was pared by 4 bases and J by 5 bases, with 8 bases of the junction left unmatched.

Regarding this clone: Other DNA sequences within the sample encode an identical CDR3. The CDR3 loop is CASSFGQGQETQYF. The CDR3 bases are TGTGCCAGCAGCTTTGGACAGGGTCAAGAGACCCAGTACTTC. The V call is TRBV7-9, the J call TRBJ2-5, with 8 positions matching TRBD1. CDR1 SEHNR and CDR2 FQNEAQ come from the germline V gene (reference sequence). The CDR3 loop spans 14 amino acids. Trimming removed 3 bases from V and 2 bases from J; junction bases left unmatched: 2.

The chain's CDR3 is CSASPREPSRELFF. For the CDR3, the DNA is TGCAGTGCTAGTCCGAGAGAACCTTCCCGGGAGCTGTTTTTT. The chain couples TRBV20-1 to TRBJ2-2; D gene ambiguous. The ends were cut back, 3 bases at V and 9 bases at J, with 17 bases in the middle. This CDR3 spans 14 amino acids. Germline V gives CDR1 DFQATT, CDR2 SNEGSKA (reference sequence).

The sample holds one count of this clone. V usage is TRBV27 and J usage is TRBJ2-7; 11 nucleotides line up with TRBD1. The CDR3 loop spans 14 amino acids. The trim removed 5 bases at V and 7 bases at J, leaving 7 bases unmatched. The germline CDR1 and CDR2 sequences are MNHEY and SMNVEV (reference sequence). CDR3 DNA sequence: TGTGCCAGCAGTATGACGGGACAGGGGGGGGAGCAGTACTTC. Amino acid sequence: CASSMTGQGGEQYF.

This chain links TRBV10-3 with TRBJ2-7; D gene ambiguous. The CDR3 extends over 14 amino acids. Trimming took off 3 bases at V and 0 bases at J, with 9 bases between the two ends. Germline V gene lookup returns CDR1 ENHRY and CDR2 SYGVKD. CDR3 loop: CAISESHSSYEQYF. The DNA for the CDR3 is TGTGCCATCAGTGAATCTCATAGCTCCTACGAGCAGTACTTC.

The rearrangement links TRBV6-5 to TRBJ2-1, with D perhaps TRBD1 (8 bases). Germline loops: CDR1 MNHEY, CDR2 SVGAGI. Trimming removed 11 bases at V and 12 bases at J, with 29 bases between. The CDR3 extends over 15 amino acids. The CDR3 DNA follows: TGTGCCTCCGCTGGGGGGGGACAGGCCGTCTTCGGGCAGTTCTTC. Its translation: CASAGGGQAVFGQFF.

A note on this clone: The junction differs from germline at one of its ends, possibly a read error. In the same sample, other DNA sequences code for this CDR3. Here the CDR3 DNA reads TGTGCCAGTAGCTTCAGGGCGACGAACACCGGGGAGCTGTTTTTT. Translation gives CASSFRATNTGELFF. V gene TRBV5-6 combines with J gene TRBJ2-2; D is possibly TRBD1 (5 bases). Germline V gene lookup returns CDR1 SGHDT and CDR2 YYEEEE. The CDR3 is 15 amino acids.

The chain carries TRBV7-3 and TRBJ2-5, with TRBD1 matching over 7 bases. Trimming at V came to 4 bases and at J to 2 bases, leaving 4 bases not matched to a gene. Germline values: CDR1 SGHTA, CDR2 FQGTGA. The CDR3 totals 14 residues. CDR3 sequence (DNA): TGTGCCAGCAGCTCTTCGGGACAGCAAGAGACCCAGTACTTC. Protein: CASSSSGQQETQYF.

The chain employs TRBV6-5 and TRBJ1-6; D call uncertain. The CDR3 sequence is 14 residues long. CDR1 and CDR2 from the germline V gene are MNHEY and SVGAGI. V was cut by 4 bases and J by 9 bases, with 13 bases left in between. CDR3: CASSFQIGASPLHF. The CDR3 DNA is TGTGCCAGCAGTTTTCAGATTGGAGCTTCACCCCTCCACTTT.

J is TRBJ1-6 and V is TRBV21-1; the DNA was not compared with TRBD1, the D call given in the table. TRBV21-1 is marked as a pseudogene. The CDR3 consists of 20 residues. The CDR3 sequence: CASPPGGTVGNRKPNSPLHF. The CDR3 DNA sequence: TGTGCCAGCCCGCCTGGGGGGACAGTGGGAAACCGAAAGCCCAATTCACCCCTCCACTTT.

The V call is TRBV6-2 or TRBV6-3, the J call TRBJ2-7; D is ambiguous. CDR1 and CDR2 (germline): MNHEY, SVGEGT. V lost 4 bases and J 3 bases, leaving 16 bases between the germline ends. CDR3 length equals 15 residues. Written as DNA, the CDR3 is TGTGCCAGCAGTTTAGGAGAAGGTTTCGTCTACGAGCAGTACTTC. Translation gives CASSLGEGFVYEQYF.

This clone has more than one count but fewer than ten. The chain employs TRBV7-2 and TRBJ1-2; no firm D call. This CDR3 spans 14 amino acids. Trimming left V 4 bases short and J 6 bases short, with 15 bases between. CDR1 SGHTA and CDR2 FQGNSA come from the germline V gene. This chain's CDR3 is CASSSGSGWHGYTF. The CDR3 coding sequence is TGTGCCAGCAGCTCGGGCAGCGGGTGGCATGGCTACACCTTC.

V usage is TRBV18 and J usage is TRBJ2-2; TRBD2 matches 10 bases. This CDR3 is built from 15 residues. Germline V gene lookup returns CDR1 KGHSH and CDR2 LQKENI. The V and J ends lost 6 bases and 2 bases, in that order; junction bases with no gene match: 3. DNA for the CDR3: TGTGCCAGCTCGTTAGCGGGAGGAAACACCGGGGAGCTGTTTTTT. Translating it yields CASSLAGGNTGELFF.

The V call is TRBV5-4, the J call TRBJ2-3; TRBD2 matches 12 bases. The CDR3 runs to 15 residues. With 1 base clipped from V and 6 bases from J, the junction kept 3 bases outside the gene matches. Germline-derived CDR1 and CDR2 are SGHNT and YYREEE (reference sequence). In nucleotides, the CDR3 is TGTGCCAGCAGCTTGCCTAGCGGGAGGGGGGATACGCAGTATTTT. Its protein product is CASSLPSGRGDTQYF.

This chain uses TRBV11-2 with TRBJ2-3; D is ambiguous. Germline V CDR1 and CDR2: SGHAT, FQNNGV. V dropped 0 bases and J dropped 0 bases, with 16 bases sitting between them. CDR3 length: 18 amino acids. DNA of the CDR3: TGTGCCAGCAGCTTAGATCCCCCAGGCTCCTCTAGCACAGATACGCAGTATTTT. This encodes CASSLDPPGSSSTDTQYF.

V and J are TRBV4-3 and TRBJ2-1, with D unresolved. The CDR3 sequence is 18 residues long. Germline V lookup: CDR1 LGHNA, CDR2 YSLEER. The V end was cut by 0 bases, the J end by 0 bases, with 15 bases between. CDR3 sequence: CASSQEFASMSSYNEQFF. Here the CDR3 DNA reads TGCGCCAGCAGCCAAGAATTTGCCTCTATGAGCTCCTACAATGAGCAGTTCTTC.

V and J are TRBV28 and TRBJ1-2, with D perhaps TRBD1 (6 bases). V dropped 5 bases and J dropped 4 bases, with 17 bases sitting between them. Germline V gives CDR1 MDHEN, CDR2 SYDVKM. The CDR3 has 15 residues. CDR3 nucleotide sequence: TGTGCCAGCAGTCCTCCAGGGGTCTTGGGCTATGGCTACACCTTC. Amino acids: CASSPPGVLGYGYTF.

The chain links TRBV11-2 to TRBJ2-1; D is perhaps TRBD2 (6 bases). Per germline, CDR1 SGHAT and CDR2 FQNNGV. The V end lost 6 bases, the J end lost 5 bases, and 11 bases lay between the germline ends. This CDR3 is 13 amino acids long. In DNA, the CDR3 is TGTGCCAGCAGTTGGGGGGTCGACAATGAGCAGTTCTTC. This codes for CASSWGVDNEQFF. The full variable domain, completed using reference TRBV11-2 and TRBJ2-1, is EAGVAQSPRYKIIEKRQSVAFWCNPISGHATLYWYQQILGQGPKLLIQFQNNGVVDDSQLPKDRFSAERLKGVDSTLKIQPAKLEDSAVYLCASSWGVDNEQFFGPGTRLTVL.

Only one count was recorded for this clone. The V gene is TRBV11-3, the J gene TRBJ2-7; 7 nucleotides match TRBD1. J lost 5 bases, V lost 4 bases, and 5 bases had no gene match. The CDR3 has 13 amino acids. Germline V gene data show CDR1 as SGHNT and CDR2 as YENEEA. This CDR3 reads CASSSGQADEQYF. The CDR3 DNA sequence: TGTGCCAGCAGCTCCGGACAGGCGGACGAGCAGTACTTC.